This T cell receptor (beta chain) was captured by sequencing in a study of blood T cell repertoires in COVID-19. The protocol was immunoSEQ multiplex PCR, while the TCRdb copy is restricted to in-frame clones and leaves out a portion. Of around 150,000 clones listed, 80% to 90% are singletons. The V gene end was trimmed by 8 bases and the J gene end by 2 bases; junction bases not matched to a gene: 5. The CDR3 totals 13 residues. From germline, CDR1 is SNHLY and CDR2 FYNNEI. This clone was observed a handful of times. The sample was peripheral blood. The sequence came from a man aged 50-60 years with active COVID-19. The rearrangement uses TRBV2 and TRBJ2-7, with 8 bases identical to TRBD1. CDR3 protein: CASRDRMAYEQYF. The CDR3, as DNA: TGTGCCAGCCGGGACAGGATGGCCTACGAGCAGTACTTC.